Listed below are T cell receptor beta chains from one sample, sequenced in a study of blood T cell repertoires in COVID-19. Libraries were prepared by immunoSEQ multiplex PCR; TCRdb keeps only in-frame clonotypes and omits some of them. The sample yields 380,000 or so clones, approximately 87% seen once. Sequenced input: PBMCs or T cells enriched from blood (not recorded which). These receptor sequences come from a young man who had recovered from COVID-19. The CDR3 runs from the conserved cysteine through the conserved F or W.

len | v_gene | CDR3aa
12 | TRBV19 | CASREGGDTQYF
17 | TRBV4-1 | CASSQDPTGYAGNTIYF
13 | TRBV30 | CAWKGVLDNEQFF
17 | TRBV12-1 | CASSPRVAGAYTDTQYF
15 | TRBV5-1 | CASSLSLALGNEQFF
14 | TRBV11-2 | CASSRGQGDEKLFF
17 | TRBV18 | CASSRTSGGESYNEQFF
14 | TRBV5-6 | CASSVRQRGWPQHF
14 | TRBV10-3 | CAISEPSRQETQYF
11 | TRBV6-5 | CASGQVNGYTF
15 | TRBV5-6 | CASSLRPGGNYGYTF
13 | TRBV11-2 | CASSLTWNTEAFF
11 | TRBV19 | CATGGGNEQFF
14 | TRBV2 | CASSESGATYEQYF
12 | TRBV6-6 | CVVGAGTGELFF
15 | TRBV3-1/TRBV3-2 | CASSQNRDRASEQYF
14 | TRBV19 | CASSNPGLTDTQYF
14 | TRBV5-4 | CASSEDRWRHGYTF
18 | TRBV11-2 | CASSSTTGHSSSYNEQFF
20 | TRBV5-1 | CASSSGIRDRGRGAQETQYF
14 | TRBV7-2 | CASSLGYIGQPQHF
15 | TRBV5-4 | CASSSKLGQGNTIYF
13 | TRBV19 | CASTRDSFYGYTF
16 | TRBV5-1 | CASSLDMGPSYNEQFF
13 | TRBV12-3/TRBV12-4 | CASSLSGGTEAFF
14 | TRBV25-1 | CASSDGGTTYGYTF
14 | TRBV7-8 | CASSTRQGPYEQYF
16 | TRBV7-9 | CASSLGTGDSNQPQHF
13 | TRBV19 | CASSIGRAGELFF
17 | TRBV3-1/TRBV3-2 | CASSQERLTFSGNTIYF
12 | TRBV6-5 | CASRPQGGGYTF
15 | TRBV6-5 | CASSSRQGRTDTQYF
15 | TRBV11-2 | CASSLDLGRDQPQHF
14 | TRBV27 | CASRQGRFNSPLHF
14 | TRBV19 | CASSTRTGSTEAFF
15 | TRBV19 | CASSTGGGRGQPQHF
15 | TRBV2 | CASSDDRTMNTEAFF
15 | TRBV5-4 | CASSLWEGSKNIQYF
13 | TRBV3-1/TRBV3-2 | CASSGGQGDEAFF
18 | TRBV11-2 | CASSLDLFGGGAFYEQYF
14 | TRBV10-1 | CASSESGTGGFVFF
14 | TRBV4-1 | CASSASGGRNEQFF
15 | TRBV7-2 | CASSFWGGYRVEQYF
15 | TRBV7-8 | CASSLVRQADTEAFF
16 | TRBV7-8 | CASSRPGGGALPEQFF
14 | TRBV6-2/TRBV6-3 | CASSRISYNSPLHF
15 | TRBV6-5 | CASSYSQALSYEQYF
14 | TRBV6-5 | CASRLTSTGNTIYF
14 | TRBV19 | CASSHSGGDYGYTF